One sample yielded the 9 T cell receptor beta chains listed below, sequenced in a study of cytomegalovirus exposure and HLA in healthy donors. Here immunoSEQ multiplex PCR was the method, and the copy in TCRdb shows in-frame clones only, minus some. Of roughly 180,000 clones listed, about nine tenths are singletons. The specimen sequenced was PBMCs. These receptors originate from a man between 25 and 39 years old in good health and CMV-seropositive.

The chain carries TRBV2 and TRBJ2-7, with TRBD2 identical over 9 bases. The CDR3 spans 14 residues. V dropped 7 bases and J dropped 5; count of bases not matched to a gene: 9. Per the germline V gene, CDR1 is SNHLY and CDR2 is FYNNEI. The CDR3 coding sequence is TGTGCCAGCATCCTAGCGGGAAATACGGACGAGCAGTACTTC. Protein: CASILAGNTDEQYF.

The CDR3 region is CASSAVFVSPNTEAFF. The CDR3 DNA follows: TGTGCCAGCAGCGCTGTTTTTGTGAGTCCGAACACTGAAGCTTTCTTT. The rearrangement joins TRBV7-2 to TRBJ1-1; D unclear. The CDR3 spans 16 residues. Germline V gives CDR1 SGHTA, CDR2 FQGNSA. The ends were cut back, 5 bases at V and 1 base at J, with 17 bases in the middle.

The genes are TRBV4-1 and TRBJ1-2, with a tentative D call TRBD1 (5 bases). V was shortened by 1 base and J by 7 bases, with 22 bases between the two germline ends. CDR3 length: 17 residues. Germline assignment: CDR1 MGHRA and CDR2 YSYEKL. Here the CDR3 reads CASSQAPRDAEQGGYTF. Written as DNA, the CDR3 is TGCGCCAGCAGCCAAGCCCCCCGGGACGCAGAACAAGGTGGCTACACCTTC.

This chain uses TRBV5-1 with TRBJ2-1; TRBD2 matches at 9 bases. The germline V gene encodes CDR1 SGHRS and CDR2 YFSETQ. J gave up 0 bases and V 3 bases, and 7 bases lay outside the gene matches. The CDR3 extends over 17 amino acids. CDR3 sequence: CASSSRTSASSYNEQFF. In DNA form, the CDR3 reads TGCGCCAGCAGCTCCCGGACTAGCGCCAGCTCCTACAATGAGCAGTTCTTC.

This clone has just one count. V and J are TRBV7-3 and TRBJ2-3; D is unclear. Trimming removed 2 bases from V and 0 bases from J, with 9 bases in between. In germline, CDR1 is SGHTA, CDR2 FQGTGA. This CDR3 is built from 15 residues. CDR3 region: CASSLGPASTDTQYF. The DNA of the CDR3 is TGTGCCAGCAGCTTAGGGCCAGCTAGCACAGATACGCAGTATTTT.

This CDR3 is CASSEYVDRAYEQFF. The CDR3 DNA follows: TGTGCCAGCAGTGAATACGTCGACAGGGCATATGAGCAGTTCTTC. The rearrangement links TRBV25-1 to TRBJ2-1, with 7 positions matching TRBD1. Trimming removed 0 bases from V and 8 bases from J; junction bases left unmatched: 7. This CDR3 contains 15 residues. Germline CDR1 reads MGHDK; CDR2 reads SYGVNS.

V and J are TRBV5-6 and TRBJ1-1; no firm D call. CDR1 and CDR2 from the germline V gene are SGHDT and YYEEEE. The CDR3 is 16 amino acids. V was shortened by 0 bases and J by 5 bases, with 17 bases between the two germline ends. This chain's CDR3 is CASSLDLEWRSTEAFF. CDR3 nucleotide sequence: TGTGCCAGCAGCTTGGACCTCGAGTGGAGATCGACTGAAGCTTTCTTT.

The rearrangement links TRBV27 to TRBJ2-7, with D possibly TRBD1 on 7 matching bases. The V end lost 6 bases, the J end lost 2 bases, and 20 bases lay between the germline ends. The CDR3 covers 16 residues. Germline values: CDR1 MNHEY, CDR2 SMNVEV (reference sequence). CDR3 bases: TGTGCCAGCAGGGAGGGGGCGGGACAGCAGACCTACGAGCAGTACTTC. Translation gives CASREGAGQQTYEQYF.

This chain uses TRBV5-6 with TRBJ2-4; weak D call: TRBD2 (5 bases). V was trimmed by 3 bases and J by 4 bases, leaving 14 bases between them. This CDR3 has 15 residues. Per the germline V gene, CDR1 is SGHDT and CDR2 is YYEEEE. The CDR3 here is CASSSLRTPKNIQYF. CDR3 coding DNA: TGTGCCAGCAGCTCGCTTCGGACTCCTAAAAACATTCAGTACTTC. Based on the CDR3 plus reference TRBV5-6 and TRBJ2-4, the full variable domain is DAGVTQSPTHLIKTRGQQVTLRCSPKSGHDTVSWYQQALGQGPQFIFQYYEEEERQRGNFPDRFSGHQFPNYSSELNVNALLLGDSALYLCASSSLRTPKNIQYFGAGTRLSVL.